This TCR beta chain was identified during a study of blood T cell repertoires in COVID-19. About the research overall: Acute and convalescent COVID-19 samples came from the United States, Italy and Spain. Sources were T cells, B-cell-depleted T cells, or PBMCs; the material itself was cDNA or gDNA.

Between the trimmed V and J ends, which lost 4 bases and 0 bases, there was a span of 11 bases. CDR1 and CDR2 from the germline V gene are SGHRS and YFSETQ. This CDR3 contains 15 residues. Methods used by the authors: Nucleated cell number was recorded as an estimate derived from reference gene primer amplification. The repertoire was sequenced with immunoSEQ multiplex PCR; TCRdb's copy has only in-frame clones and lacks some. The D gene and trimming were derived from the DNA, and the V and J assignments and clone size from that table. The sample carries about 170,000 clones, approximately 84% recorded once.

The sample consisted of peripheral blood. The receptor's source is a man in his 70s with active or convalescent COVID-19. The gene calls are TRBV5-1 and TRBJ1-3; a weak D match, TRBD1 (5 bases). The CDR3 reads CASSLQALSGNTIYF. CDR3 nucleotides: TGCGCCAGCAGCCTACAGGCGCTCTCTGGAAACACCATATATTTT.